Shown below are 13 T cell receptor beta chains from a single sample sequenced in a study of cytomegalovirus exposure and HLA in healthy donors. 60 Vbeta and 13 Jbeta primers were used in PCR. Sequenced by immunoSEQ multiplex PCR; TCRdb stores in-frame clones only, minus some. The top ten clones hold roughly 2.5% of a sample with under 100,000 clones, 70% to 80% of them seen once. Input material: PBMCs. The receptors here all came from a young man in good health and CMV-seronegative.

Notes on this clone: One end of the junction varies from germline; a read error may be responsible. The chain employs TRBV7-9 and TRBJ2-1; no clear D gene. CDR1 is SEHNR and CDR2 is FQNEAQ in the germline V gene (reference sequence). The CDR3 runs 8 residues. The chain's CDR3 is CSSSLMFF. Written as DNA, the CDR3 is TGTTCCAGCAGTCTTATGTTCTTC.

The chain uses TRBV29-1 and TRBJ2-6; weak D call: TRBD1 (6 bases). V dropped 5 bases and J dropped 2 bases, with 7 bases sitting between them. The CDR3 is 13 residues long. CDR1 SQVTM and CDR2 ANQGSEA come from the germline V gene. The CDR3 DNA sequence: TGCAGCGTTTCAGGGGCTGGGGCCAACGTCCTGACTTTC. It translates to CSVSGAGANVLTF.

The chain recombines TRBV5-1 with TRBJ1-2, with TRBD1 as a possible D gene (5 bases). Trimming left V 0 bases short and J 2 bases short, with 8 bases between. Germline lookup yields CDR1 SGHRS and CDR2 YFSETQ. The CDR3 consists of 14 residues. The CDR3 DNA reads TGCGCCAGCAGCTTGGAGGCAGGGAACTATGGCTACACCTTC. This translates into CASSLEAGNYGYTF.

The genes are TRBV28 and TRBJ1-5; D is ambiguous. Per the germline V gene, CDR1 is MDHEN and CDR2 is SYDVKM. V lost 3 bases to trimming and J lost 4 bases, with 7 bases between them. The CDR3 is 13 amino acids. In DNA, the CDR3 is TGTGCCAGCAGTTTGTTGGCTAATCAGCCCCAGCATTTT. Translation gives CASSLLANQPQHF.

This clone was seen a few times. The chain combines TRBV19 with TRBJ1-1; 9 nucleotides line up with TRBD1. Germline V gives CDR1 LNHDA, CDR2 SQIVND (reference sequence). J lost 7 bases, V lost 5 bases, and 11 bases had no gene match. The CDR3 is 15 amino acids. The CDR3 region is CASSVMDRGLGEAFF. CDR3 nucleotide sequence: TGTGCCAGTAGTGTTATGGACAGGGGTTTGGGTGAAGCTTTCTTT.

This clone was seen only a few times. The rearrangement joins TRBV29-1 to TRBJ1-2; D remains unclear. V was shortened by 2 bases and J by 8 bases, with 12 bases between the two germline ends. CDR1 SQVTM and CDR2 ANQGSEA come from the germline V gene. CDR3 size: 12 residues. In nucleotides, the CDR3 is TGCAGCGTTGAAAGTTTACCAGGAGGCTACACCTTC. It codes for CSVESLPGGYTF.

The CDR3 spells CASSPLLGQGGGLSNQPQHF. In nucleotides, the CDR3 is TGTGCCAGCAGTCCCTTGCTTGGACAGGGAGGTGGATTAAGCAATCAGCCCCAGCATTTT. This chain uses TRBV27 with TRBJ1-5; 8 bases match TRBD1. Germline CDR1 reads MNHEY; CDR2 reads SMNVEV (reference sequence). This CDR3 contains 20 residues. The V gene end was trimmed by 5 bases and the J gene end by 1 base; junction bases not matched to a gene: 19.

This CDR3 is CASRRQGNSPLHF. DNA of the CDR3: TGTGCCAGCAGGAGACAGGGTAACTCACCCCTCCACTTT. The V call is TRBV6-5, the J call TRBJ1-6; 7 bases map to TRBD1. The V and J ends lost 6 bases and 10 bases, in that order; junction bases with no gene match: 6. This CDR3 has 13 residues. The germline gives CDR1 MNHEY, CDR2 SVGAGI.

The chain joins TRBV9 to TRBJ2-3, with D perhaps matching TRBD2 (6 bases). Trimming cost V 0 bases and J 8 bases, with 19 bases left between them. The V gene's germline CDR1 is SGDLS and CDR2 YYNGEE. The CDR3 sequence is 16 residues long. CDR3 DNA: TGTGCCAGCAGCGTAGCGCTAGTCGAAAACGGGGGTACGCAGTATTTT. Amino acids: CASSVALVENGGTQYF.

The chain uses TRBV18 and TRBJ1-1, with D maybe TRBD1 (6 bases). Germline CDR1 KGHSH, CDR2 LQKENI. The CDR3 is made up of 15 amino acids. V was shortened by 6 bases and J by 0 bases, with 14 bases between the two germline ends. The CDR3 region has the DNA TGTGCCAGCTCGACCGGACAGAGAATGAACACTGAAGCTTTCTTT. This translates into CASSTGQRMNTEAFF.

This chain connects TRBV5-1 to TRBJ2-7, with D perhaps TRBD1 (6 bases). Trimming left V 6 bases short and J 3 bases short, with 7 bases between. In germline, CDR1 is SGHRS, CDR2 YFSETQ. This CDR3 is built from 11 residues. DNA for the CDR3: TGCGCCAGCAAACAGGGCTACGAGCAGTACTTC. This sequence encodes CASKQGYEQYF. Variable domain in full (rest from reference TRBV5-1 and TRBJ2-7): KAGVTQTPRYLIKTRGQQVTLSCSPISGHRSVSWYQQTPGQGLQFLFEYFSETQRNKGNFPGRFSGRQFSNSRSEMNVSTLELGDSALYLCASKQGYEQYFGPGTRLTVT.

The gene calls are TRBV28 and TRBJ1-1; D possibly corresponds to TRBD1 (6 bases). This CDR3 contains 13 residues. Looked up from germline, CDR1 is MDHEN and CDR2 is SYDVKM. The V gene lost 6 bases and the J gene lost 5 bases, with 13 bases spanning the gap. The CDR3 DNA reads as TGTGCCAGCAGATTACAGGGTAGGACTGAAGCTTTCTTT. Amino acid sequence: CASRLQGRTEAFF.

V usage is TRBV6-4 and J usage is TRBJ1-1; D not resolved. Germline loops: CDR1 MRHNA, CDR2 SNTAGT. The CDR3 is 14 amino acids. V lost 0 bases, J lost 1 base, and 6 bases lay in between. CDR3 coding DNA: TGTGCCAGCAGTGACTCTTACAGGAACACTGAAGCTTTCTTT. Translated, it gives CASSDSYRNTEAFF.